The T cell receptor beta chain described here comes from a study of shared clonotypes between healthy human individuals. For the study at large: With ages of 18 to 49, the donors were a couple of women and a few men. General observations from the study: Some clonotypes were shared by all four sorted-subset donors, while others were not shared. The non-shared ones had lower generation probabilities than the shared ones.

The CDR3 has 14 residues. V gave up 5 bases and J gave up 11 bases, with 21 bases separating them. Germline V gene data show CDR1 as SGHVS and CDR2 as FQNEAQ. The protocol was immunoSEQ multiplex PCR, while the TCRdb copy is restricted to in-frame clones and leaves out a portion. The sample records 500,000 to 700,000 clones, approximately 95% being singletons. CD45RO-negative, CCR7-selected cells formed the naive CD8 fraction, which excluded terminally differentiated effector memory CD45RA+ cells. Worth noting for this clone: Antigen unknown.

The sequence came from a woman in her 30s in good health. The sample comprised naive CD8+ T cells sorted from blood. J is TRBJ1-1 and V is TRBV7-8, with a weak D call TRBD1 (6 bases). As DNA, the CDR3 is TGTGCCAGCAGCCGACGAGCCACAGGGCCCATGGCTTTCTTT. It specifies CASSRRATGPMAFF.